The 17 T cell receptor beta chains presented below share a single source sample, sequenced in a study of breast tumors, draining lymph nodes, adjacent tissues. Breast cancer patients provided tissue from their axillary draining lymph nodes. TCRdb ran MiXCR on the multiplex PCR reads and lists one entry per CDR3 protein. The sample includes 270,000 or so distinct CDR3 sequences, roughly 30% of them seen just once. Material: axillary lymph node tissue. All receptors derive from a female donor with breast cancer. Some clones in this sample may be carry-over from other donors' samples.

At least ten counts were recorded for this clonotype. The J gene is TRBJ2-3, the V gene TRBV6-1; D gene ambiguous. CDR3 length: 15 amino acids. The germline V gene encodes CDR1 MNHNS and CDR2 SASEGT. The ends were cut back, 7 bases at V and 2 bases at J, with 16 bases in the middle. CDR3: CASKGFLDNTDTQYF. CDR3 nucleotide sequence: TGTGCCAGCAAGGGATTTCTGGATAACACAGATACGCAGTATTTT.

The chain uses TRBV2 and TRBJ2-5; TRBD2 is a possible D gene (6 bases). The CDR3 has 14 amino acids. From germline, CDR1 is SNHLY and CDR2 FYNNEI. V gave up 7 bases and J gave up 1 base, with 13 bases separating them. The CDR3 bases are TGTGCCAGCATGGGGGGTGGGGGCCAAGAGACCCAGTACTTC. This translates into CASMGGGGQETQYF.

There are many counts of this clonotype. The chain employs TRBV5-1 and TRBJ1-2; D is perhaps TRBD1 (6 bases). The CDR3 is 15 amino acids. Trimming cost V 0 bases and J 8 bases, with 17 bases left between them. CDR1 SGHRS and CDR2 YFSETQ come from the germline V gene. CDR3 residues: CASSLAGGGARGYTF. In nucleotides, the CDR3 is TGCGCCAGCAGCTTGGCCGGGGGGGGGGCGAGAGGCTACACCTTC.

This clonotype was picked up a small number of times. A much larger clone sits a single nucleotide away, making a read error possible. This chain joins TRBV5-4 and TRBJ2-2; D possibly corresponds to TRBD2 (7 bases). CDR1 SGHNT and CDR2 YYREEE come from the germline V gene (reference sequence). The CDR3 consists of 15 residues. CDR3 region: CASSQGWGGLGEPFF. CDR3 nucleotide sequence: TGCGCCAGCAGCCAAGGATGGGGGGGCCTCGGGGAGCCGTTTTTT. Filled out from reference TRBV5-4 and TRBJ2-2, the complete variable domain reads ETGVTQSPTHLIKTRGQQVTLRCSSQSGHNTVSWYQQALGQGPQFIFQYYREEENGRGNFPPRFSGLQFPNYSSELNVNALELDDSALYLCASSQGWGGLGEPFFGEGSRLTVL.

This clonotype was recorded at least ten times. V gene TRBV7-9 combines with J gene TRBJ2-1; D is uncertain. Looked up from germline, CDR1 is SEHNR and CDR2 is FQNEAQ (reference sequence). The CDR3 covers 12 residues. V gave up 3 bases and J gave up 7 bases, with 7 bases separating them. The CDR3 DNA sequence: TGTGCCAGCAGCTTTTCTATAAATGAGCAGTTCTTC. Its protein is CASSFSINEQFF.

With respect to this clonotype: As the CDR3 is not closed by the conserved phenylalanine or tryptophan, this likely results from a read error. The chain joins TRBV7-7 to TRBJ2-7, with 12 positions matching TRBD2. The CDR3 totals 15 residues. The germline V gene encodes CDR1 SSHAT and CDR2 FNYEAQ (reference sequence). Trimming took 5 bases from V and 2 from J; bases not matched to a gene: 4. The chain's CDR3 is CASSQTSGGTYEQYS. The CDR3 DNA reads TGTGCCAGCAGCCAGACTAGCGGGGGCACCTACGAGCAGTACTCC.

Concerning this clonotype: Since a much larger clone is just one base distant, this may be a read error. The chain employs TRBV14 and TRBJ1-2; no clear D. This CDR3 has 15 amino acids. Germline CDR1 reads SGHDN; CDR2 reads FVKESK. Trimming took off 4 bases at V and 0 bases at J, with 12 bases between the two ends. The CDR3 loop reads CASSLDGVSNYGYTF. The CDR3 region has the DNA TGTGCCAGCAGCCTGGACGGGGTTTCTAACTATGGCTACACCTTC.

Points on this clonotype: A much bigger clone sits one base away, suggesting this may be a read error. In nucleotides, the CDR3 is TGTGCCAGCAGCTCCGCCCAAGGGATACACAACTATGGCTACACCTTC. Its protein is CASSSAQGIHNYGYTF. The rearrangement joins TRBV9 to TRBJ1-2; D unclear. The CDR3 is 16 amino acids. Germline CDR1 is SGDLS and CDR2 is YYNGEE. The ends were cut back, 4 bases at V and 2 bases at J, with 18 bases in the middle.

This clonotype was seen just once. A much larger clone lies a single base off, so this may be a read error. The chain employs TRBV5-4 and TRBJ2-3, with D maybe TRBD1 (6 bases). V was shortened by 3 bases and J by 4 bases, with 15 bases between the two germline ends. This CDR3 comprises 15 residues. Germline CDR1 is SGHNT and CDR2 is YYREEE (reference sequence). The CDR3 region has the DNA TGTGCCAGCAGCTCAGGGGCTACTTGGGCAGATACGCAGTATTTT. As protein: CASSSGATWADTQYF.

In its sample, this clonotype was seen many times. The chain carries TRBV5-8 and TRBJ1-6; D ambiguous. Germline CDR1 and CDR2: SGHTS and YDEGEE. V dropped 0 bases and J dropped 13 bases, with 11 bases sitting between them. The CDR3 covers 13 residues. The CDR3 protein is CASSLDSTSPLHF. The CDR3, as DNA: TGTGCCAGCAGCTTGGACAGTACTTCCCCCCTCCACTTT.

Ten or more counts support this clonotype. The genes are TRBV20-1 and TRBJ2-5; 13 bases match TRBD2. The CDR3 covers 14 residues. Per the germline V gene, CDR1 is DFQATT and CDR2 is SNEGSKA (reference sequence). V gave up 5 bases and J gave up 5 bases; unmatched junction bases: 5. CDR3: CSAFTSGRVETQYF. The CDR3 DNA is TGCAGTGCTTTCACTAGCGGGAGGGTGGAGACCCAGTACTTC.

The CDR3 coding sequence is TGTGCCAGCAGCCCGCGGACAGGGCTGGGTTACGAGCAGTACTTC. Translating gives CASSPRTGLGYEQYF. The rearrangement uses TRBV7-2 and TRBJ2-7, with 8 bases identical to TRBD1. The CDR3 totals 15 residues. Germline V CDR1 and CDR2: SGHTA, FQGNSA. V gave up 5 bases and J gave up 4 bases; unmatched junction bases: 10.

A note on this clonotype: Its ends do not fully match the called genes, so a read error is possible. CDR3 in amino acids: CGVGDRAVVLTQGTQYF. As DNA, the CDR3 is TGCGGCGTGGGGGACAGGGCAGTGGTGCTGACCCAGGGGACCCAGTACTTC. This sequence joins TRBV29-1 and TRBJ2-5; 9 nucleotides align to TRBD1. This CDR3 comprises 17 residues. Germline V gives CDR1 SQVTM, CDR2 ANQGSEA.

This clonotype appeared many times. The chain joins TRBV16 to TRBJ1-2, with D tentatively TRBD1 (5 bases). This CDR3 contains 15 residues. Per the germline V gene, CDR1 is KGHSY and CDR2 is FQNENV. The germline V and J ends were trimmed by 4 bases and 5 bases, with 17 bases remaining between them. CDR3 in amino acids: CASSLLGAELYGYTF. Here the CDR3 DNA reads TGTGCCAGCAGCCTCCTCGGGGCAGAGTTATATGGCTACACCTTC.

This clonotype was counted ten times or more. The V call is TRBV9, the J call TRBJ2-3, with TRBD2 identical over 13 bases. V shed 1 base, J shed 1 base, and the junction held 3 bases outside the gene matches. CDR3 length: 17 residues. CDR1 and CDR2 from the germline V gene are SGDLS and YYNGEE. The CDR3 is CASSVFGLAGGTDTQYF. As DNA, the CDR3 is TGTGCCAGCAGCGTATTTGGACTAGCGGGAGGCACAGATACGCAGTATTTT.

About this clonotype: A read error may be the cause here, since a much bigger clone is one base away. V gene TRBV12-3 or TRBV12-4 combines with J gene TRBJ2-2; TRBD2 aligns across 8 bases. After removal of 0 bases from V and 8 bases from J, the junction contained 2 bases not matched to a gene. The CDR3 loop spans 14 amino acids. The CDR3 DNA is TGTGCCAGCAGTTTAGCCGAGCGGGGGGGGGAGCTGTTTTTT. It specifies CASSLAERGGELFF.

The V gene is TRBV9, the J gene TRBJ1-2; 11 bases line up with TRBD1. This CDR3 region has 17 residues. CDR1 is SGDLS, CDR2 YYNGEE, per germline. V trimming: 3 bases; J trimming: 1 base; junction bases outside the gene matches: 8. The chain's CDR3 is CASSARGTGGRNYGYTF. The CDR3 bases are TGTGCCAGCAGCGCCCGAGGGACAGGGGGACGTAACTATGGCTACACCTTC.